The 13 T cell receptor beta chains below come from one sample, sequenced in a study of blood T cell repertoires in COVID-19. Sequenced by immunoSEQ multiplex PCR; TCRdb stores in-frame clones only, minus some. The table has roughly 320,000 clones, around 87% seen once. The sample consisted of peripheral blood. Receptor source: a man in his 70s with acute or convalescent COVID-19.

The sample holds a few counts of this clone. The chain joins TRBV21-1 to TRBJ2-7; the D segment call TRBD1 is taken from the table without a DNA check. TRBV21-1 is termed a pseudogene. The CDR3 is 13 amino acids. The CDR3 loop reads CASSPPGPYEQYF. DNA for the CDR3: TGTGCCAGCAGCCCCCCAGGGCCCTACGAGCAGTACTTC.

This clone was counted a single time. The V call is TRBV7-2, the J call TRBJ1-2; TRBD1 agrees at 8 bases. This CDR3 has 16 amino acids. Germline V gives CDR1 SGHTA, CDR2 FQGNSA. The J segment lost 0 bases and the V segment lost 5 bases, leaving 8 bases of the junction unmatched. CDR3 region: CASSPGQALANYGYTF. CDR3 DNA: TGTGCCAGCAGCCCGGGACAGGCTCTAGCTAACTATGGCTACACCTTC.

The V call is TRBV3-1 (or the pseudogene TRBV3-2), the J call TRBJ1-1; the match to TRBD1 covers 7 bases. There are 14 residues in the CDR3. The V and J ends lost 4 bases and 0 bases, in that order; junction bases with no gene match: 2. The germline gives CDR1 LGHDT, CDR2 YNNKEL (reference sequence). As DNA, the CDR3 is TGTGCCAGCAGCCTAGGGGGCTTGAACACTGAAGCTTTCTTT. Encoded protein: CASSLGGLNTEAFF.

The rearrangement joins TRBV7-8 to TRBJ1-1; D remains ambiguous. Per germline, CDR1 SGHVS and CDR2 FQNEAQ. The CDR3 has 14 residues. V lost 1 base and J 2 bases, leaving 8 bases between the germline ends. CDR3 region: CASSLEEINTEAFF. The CDR3 bases are TGTGCCAGCAGCTTAGAGGAGATAAACACTGAAGCTTTCTTT.

This chain links TRBV6-1 with TRBJ2-1, with D perhaps matching TRBD1 (5 bases). Germline loops: CDR1 MNHNS, CDR2 SASEGT. The CDR3 extends over 13 amino acids. The germline V and J ends were trimmed by 2 bases and 8 bases, with 10 bases remaining between them. The CDR3 bases are TGTGCCAGCAGTGAATGGGAAGGGGATGAGCAGTTCTTC. It translates to CASSEWEGDEQFF.

The chain uses TRBV11-2 and TRBJ2-3; weak D call: TRBD1 (5 bases). Germline lookup yields CDR1 SGHAT and CDR2 FQNNGV. The CDR3 extends over 14 amino acids. V lost 2 bases and J 3 bases, leaving 9 bases between the germline ends. CDR3 region: CASSLLDSTDTQYF. The CDR3 coding sequence is TGTGCCAGCAGCTTACTTGACAGTACAGATACGCAGTATTTT. The full variable domain, completed using reference TRBV11-2 and TRBJ2-3, is EAGVAQSPRYKIIEKRQSVAFWCNPISGHATLYWYQQILGQGPKLLIQFQNNGVVDDSQLPKDRFSAERLKGVDSTLKIQPAKLEDSAVYLCASSLLDSTDTQYFGPGTRLTVL.

The chain recombines TRBV7-2 with TRBJ2-7; possible D gene TRBD1, 5 bases. V was shortened by 4 bases and J by 6 bases, with 13 bases between the two germline ends. Germline CDR1 and CDR2: SGHTA and FQGNSA. The CDR3 spans 13 residues. Here the CDR3 DNA reads TGTGCCAGCAGCTCGCGACAGATGGGCGAGCAGTACTTC. Amino acids: CASSSRQMGEQYF.

This sequence joins TRBV2 and TRBJ2-5; 16 positions match TRBD2. The CDR3 is 17 amino acids. Germline trimming cut 5 bases from V and 5 bases from J; bases unmatched to any gene: 8. Germline CDR1 and CDR2: SNHLY and FYNNEI. The CDR3 reads CASSITPGLAGGETQYF. The CDR3 DNA sequence: TGTGCCAGCAGTATTACCCCGGGACTAGCGGGAGGGGAGACCCAGTACTTC.

This clone was counted once. The gene calls are TRBV18 and TRBJ2-3, with 7 bases matching TRBD2. The CDR3 is made up of 15 amino acids. CDR1 and CDR2 (germline): KGHSH, LQKENI. V lost 2 bases, J lost 2 bases, and 4 bases stayed unmatched. CDR3 coding DNA: TGTGCCAGCTCACCAAGAGCGGGGTTCACAGATACGCAGTATTTT. Its translation: CASSPRAGFTDTQYF.

V is TRBV7-2 and J is TRBJ2-1; possibly TRBD2 for D (6 bases). Germline V gene lookup returns CDR1 SGHTA and CDR2 FQGNSA. V lost 6 bases and J lost 2, with 17 bases in between. This CDR3 contains 16 residues. This CDR3 reads CASRYRPGGAYNEQFF. CDR3 DNA: TGTGCCAGCAGATACAGGCCTGGCGGGGCCTACAATGAGCAGTTCTTC.

The chain employs TRBV5-4 and TRBJ2-3; D is perhaps TRBD2 (7 bases). V lost 1 base to trimming and J lost 5 bases, with 14 bases between them. From germline, CDR1 is SGHNT and CDR2 YYREEE (reference sequence). The CDR3 spans 15 residues. This CDR3 is CASSLLVGGGDTQYF. The CDR3 coding sequence is TGTGCCAGCAGCTTGTTAGTGGGAGGGGGAGATACGCAGTATTTT.

The DNA for the CDR3 is TGTGCCAGCAGTTTATGGCAGGCCAACACTGAAGCTTTCTTT. The encoded protein is CASSLWQANTEAFF. This rearrangement joins TRBV28 to TRBJ1-1; the D is unclear. The V gene lost 0 bases and the J gene lost 2 bases, with 7 bases spanning the gap. CDR3 length: 14 amino acids. Germline CDR1 MDHEN, CDR2 SYDVKM.

The rearrangement joins TRBV7-6 to TRBJ2-1; 11 bases are a match to TRBD1. The CDR3 contains 14 residues. CDR1 SGHVS and CDR2 FNYEAQ come from the germline V gene. Germline trimming cut 6 bases from V and 6 bases from J; bases unmatched to any gene: 4. The CDR3 DNA sequence: TGTGCCAGCAGATCGGGGACAGGGGGCAATGAGCAGTTCTTC. Protein product: CASRSGTGGNEQFF. The whole variable domain, remainder taken from reference TRBV7-6 and TRBJ2-1, is GAGVSQSPRYKVTKRGQDVALRCDPISGHVSLYWYRQALGQGPEFLTYFNYEAQQDKSGLPNDRFSAERPEGSISTLTIQRTEQRDSAMYRCASRSGTGGNEQFFGPGTRLTVL.